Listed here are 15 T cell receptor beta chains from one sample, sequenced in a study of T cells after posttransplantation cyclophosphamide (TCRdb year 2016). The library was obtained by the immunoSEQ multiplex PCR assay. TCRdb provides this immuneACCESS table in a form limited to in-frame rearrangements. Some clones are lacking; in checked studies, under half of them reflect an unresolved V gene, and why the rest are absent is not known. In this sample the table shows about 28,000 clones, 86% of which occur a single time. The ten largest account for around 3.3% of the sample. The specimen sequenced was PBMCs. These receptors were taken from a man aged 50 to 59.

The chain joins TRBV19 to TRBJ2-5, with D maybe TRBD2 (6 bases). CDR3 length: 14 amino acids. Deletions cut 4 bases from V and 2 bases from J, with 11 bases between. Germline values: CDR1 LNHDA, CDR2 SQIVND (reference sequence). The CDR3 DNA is TGTGCCAGTAGTACACTAGCTTTACAAGAGACCCAGTACTTC. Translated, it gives CASSTLALQETQYF.

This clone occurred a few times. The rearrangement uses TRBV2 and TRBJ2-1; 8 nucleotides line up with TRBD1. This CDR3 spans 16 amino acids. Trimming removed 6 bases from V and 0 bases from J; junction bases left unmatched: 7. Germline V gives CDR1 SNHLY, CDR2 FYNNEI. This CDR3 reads CASRLDGTGSYNEQFF. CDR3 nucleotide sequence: TGTGCCAGCAGGCTCGACGGGACAGGCTCCTACAATGAGCAGTTCTTC.

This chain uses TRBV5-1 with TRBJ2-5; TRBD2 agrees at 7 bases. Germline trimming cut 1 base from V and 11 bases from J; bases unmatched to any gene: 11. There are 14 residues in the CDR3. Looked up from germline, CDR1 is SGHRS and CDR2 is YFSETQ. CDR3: CASSLPTSRGEQYF. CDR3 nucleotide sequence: TGCGCCAGCAGCTTGCCGACTTCCCGGGGGGAGCAGTACTTC.

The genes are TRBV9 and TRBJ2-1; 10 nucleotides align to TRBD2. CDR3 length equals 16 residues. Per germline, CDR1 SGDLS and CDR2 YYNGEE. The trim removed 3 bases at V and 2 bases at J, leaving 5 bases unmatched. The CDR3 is CASSARSGGPYNEQFF. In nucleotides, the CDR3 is TGTGCCAGCAGCGCTCGTAGCGGGGGGCCCTACAATGAGCAGTTCTTC. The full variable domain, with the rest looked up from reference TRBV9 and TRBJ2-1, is DSGVTQTPKHLITATGQRVTLRCSPRSGDLSVYWYQQSLDQGLQFLIQYYNGEERAKGNILERFSAQQFPDLHSELNLSSLELGDSALYFCASSARSGGPYNEQFFGPGTRLTVL.

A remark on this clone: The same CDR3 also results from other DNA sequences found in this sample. For the CDR3, the DNA is TGCAGTGCTGGCAGGGCGGGGGGCTACACCTTC. It encodes CSAGRAGGYTF. V gene TRBV20-1 combines with J gene TRBJ1-2; the D gene is possibly TRBD1 (5 bases). Germline CDR1 and CDR2: DFQATT and SNEGSKA (reference sequence). Trimming took off 5 bases at V and 8 bases at J, with 12 bases between the two ends. This CDR3 spans 11 amino acids.

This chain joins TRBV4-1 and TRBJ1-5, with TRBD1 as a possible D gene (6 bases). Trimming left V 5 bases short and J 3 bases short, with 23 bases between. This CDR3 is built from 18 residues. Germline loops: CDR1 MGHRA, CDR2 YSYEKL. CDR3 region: CASSSEFRGAGVNQPQHF. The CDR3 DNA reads TGCGCCAGCAGCTCCGAATTTCGGGGGGCGGGAGTCAATCAGCCCCAGCATTTT.

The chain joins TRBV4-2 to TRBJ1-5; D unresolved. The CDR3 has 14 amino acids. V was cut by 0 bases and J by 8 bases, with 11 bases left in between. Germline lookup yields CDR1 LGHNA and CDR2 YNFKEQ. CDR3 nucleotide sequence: TGTGCCAGCAGCCAAGATAGGTGGGAGAAGCCCCAGCATTTT. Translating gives CASSQDRWEKPQHF.

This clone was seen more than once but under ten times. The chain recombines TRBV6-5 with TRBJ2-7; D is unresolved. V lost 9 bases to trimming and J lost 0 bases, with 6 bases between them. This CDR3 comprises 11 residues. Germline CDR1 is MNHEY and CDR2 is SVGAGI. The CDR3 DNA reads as TGTGCCAGTGCGAACTCCTACGAGCAGTACTTC. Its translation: CASANSYEQYF.

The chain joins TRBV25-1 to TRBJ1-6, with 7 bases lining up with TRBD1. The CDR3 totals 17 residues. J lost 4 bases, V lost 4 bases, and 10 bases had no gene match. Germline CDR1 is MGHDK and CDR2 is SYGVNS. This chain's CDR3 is CASSASQGGLYNSPLHF. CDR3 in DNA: TGTGCCAGCAGTGCTTCCCAGGGGGGCCTATATAATTCACCCCTCCACTTT.

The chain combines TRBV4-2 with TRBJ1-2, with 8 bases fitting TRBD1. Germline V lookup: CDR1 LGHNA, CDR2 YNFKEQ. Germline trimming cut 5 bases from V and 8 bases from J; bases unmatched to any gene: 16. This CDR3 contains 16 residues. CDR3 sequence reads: CASSSVTLPGGEGYTF. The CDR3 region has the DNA TGTGCCAGCAGCTCTGTCACGCTCCCAGGGGGCGAAGGCTACACCTTC.

CDR3 region: CASRRELTDTQYF. The CDR3 bases are TGTGCCAGTCGGCGGGAGCTAACAGATACGCAGTATTTT. The chain couples TRBV11-1 to TRBJ2-3, with 7 positions matching TRBD2. CDR3 size: 13 residues. Trimming removed 9 bases from V and 3 bases from J; junction bases left unmatched: 6. CDR1 is SGHAT and CDR2 is FQDESV in the germline V gene (reference sequence).

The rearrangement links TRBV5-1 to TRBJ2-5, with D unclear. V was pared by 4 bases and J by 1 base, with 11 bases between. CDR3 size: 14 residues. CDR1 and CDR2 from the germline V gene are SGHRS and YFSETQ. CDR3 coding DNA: TGCGCCAGCAGCCCCGTGGCCCTCCAAGAGACCCAGTACTTC. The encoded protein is CASSPVALQETQYF.

This chain's CDR3 is CASSLPGAPQYF. Written as DNA, the CDR3 is TGTGCCAGCAGTTTACCAGGGGCCCCACAGTATTTT. The chain combines TRBV27 with TRBJ2-3; maybe TRBD1 (6 bases). V was clipped by 2 bases and J by 12 bases, with 12 bases between them. CDR1 and CDR2 from the germline V gene are MNHEY and SMNVEV (reference sequence). This CDR3 has 12 amino acids.

CDR3 DNA: TGTGCCAGCAGCCTGGGACAGGGCAGGCAGCCCCAGCATTTT. This gives the protein CASSLGQGRQPQHF. The gene calls are TRBV5-8 and TRBJ1-5, with 9 nucleotides matching TRBD1. CDR1 is SGHTS and CDR2 is YDEGEE in the germline V gene. The CDR3 contains 14 residues. The junction had 6 bases not matched to a gene; V was cut back by 4 bases and J by 7 bases.

The CDR3 reads CASSGRGAEAFF. CDR3 nucleotide sequence: TGTGCCAGCAGTGGACGCGGAGCTGAAGCTTTCTTT. The V and J genes are TRBV2 and TRBJ1-1, with no clear D. Germline values: CDR1 SNHLY, CDR2 FYNNEI. The CDR3 is 12 amino acids. Trimming cost V 4 bases and J 6 bases, with 9 bases left between them.